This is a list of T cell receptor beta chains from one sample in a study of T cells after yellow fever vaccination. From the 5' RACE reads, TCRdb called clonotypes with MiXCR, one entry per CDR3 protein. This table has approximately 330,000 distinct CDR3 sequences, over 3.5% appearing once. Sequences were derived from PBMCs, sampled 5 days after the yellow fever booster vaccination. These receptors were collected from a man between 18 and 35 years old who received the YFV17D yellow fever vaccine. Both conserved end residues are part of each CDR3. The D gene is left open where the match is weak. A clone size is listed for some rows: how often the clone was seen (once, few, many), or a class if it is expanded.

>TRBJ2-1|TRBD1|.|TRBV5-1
CASSSGGADQFF
TGCGCCAGCAGCTCAGGGGGCGCGGACCAGTTCTTC
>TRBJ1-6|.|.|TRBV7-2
CASSLAVAAISNSPLHF
TGTGCCAGCAGCTTAGCTGTGGCAGCCATCTCAAATTCACCCCTCCACTTT
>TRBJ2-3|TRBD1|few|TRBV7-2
CASSLVARGTDTQYF
TGTGCCAGCAGCTTAGTGGCCAGGGGGACAGATACGCAGTATTTT
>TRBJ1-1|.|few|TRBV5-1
CASSETGDVEAFF
TGCGCCAGCAGCGAGACAGGAGACGTTGAAGCTTTCTTT
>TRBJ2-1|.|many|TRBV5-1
CASSLVGGRPNEQFF
TGCGCCAGCAGCTTGGTCGGGGGGCGCCCCAATGAGCAGTTCTTC
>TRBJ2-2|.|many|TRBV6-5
CASSSTGELFF
TGTGCCAGCTCTTCGACCGGGGAGCTGTTTTTT
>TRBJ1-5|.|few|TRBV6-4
CASNSRGGRSRIISNQPQHF
TGTGCCAGCAATTCCCGGGGGGGTCGCTCGCGAATTATCAGCAATCAGCCCCAGCATTTT
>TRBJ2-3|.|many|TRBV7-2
CASSFSRDSHTDTQYF
TGTGCCAGCAGCTTCAGCCGGGACTCTCACACAGATACGCAGTATTTT
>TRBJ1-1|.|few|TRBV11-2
CASSGLGGYATEAFF
TGTGCCAGCAGCGGGCTCGGAGGGTATGCCACTGAAGCTTTCTTT
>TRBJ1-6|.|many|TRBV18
CASSPEGLGSPLHF
TGTGCCAGCTCGCCCGAGGGGCTTGGTTCACCCCTCCACTTT
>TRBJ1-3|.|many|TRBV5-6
CASSLWAFGNTIYF
TGTGCCAGCAGCTTGTGGGCCTTTGGAAACACCATATATTTT
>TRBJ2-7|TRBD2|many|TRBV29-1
CSVVGRLAGGSFSYEQYF
TGCAGCGTTGTTGGAAGGTTAGCGGGGGGCTCCTTCTCCTACGAGCAGTACTTC
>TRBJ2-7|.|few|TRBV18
CASSPTYKDYEQYF
TGTGCCAGCTCACCAACTTATAAGGACTACGAGCAGTACTTC
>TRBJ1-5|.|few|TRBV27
CASSSADPIPNQPQHF
TGTGCCAGCAGTTCGGCGGACCCGATCCCCAATCAGCCCCAGCATTTT
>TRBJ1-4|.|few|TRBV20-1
CSAISATNEKLFF
TGCAGTGCTATCAGTGCAACTAATGAAAAACTGTTTTTT
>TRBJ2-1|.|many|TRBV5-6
CASSHYNEQFF
TGTGCCAGCAGCCACTACAATGAGCAGTTCTTC
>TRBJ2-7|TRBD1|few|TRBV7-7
CASSQGTGPPYEQYF
TGTGCCAGCAGCCAAGGGACAGGGCCACCCTACGAGCAGTACTTC
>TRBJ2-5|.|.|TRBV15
CATSRERPGETQYF
TGTGCCACCAGCAGAGAGAGGCCCGGAGAGACCCAGTACTTC
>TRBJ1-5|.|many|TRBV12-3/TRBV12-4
CASSLDRENQPQHF
TGTGCCAGCAGTTTAGACAGGGAAAATCAGCCCCAGCATTTT
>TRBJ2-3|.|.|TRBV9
CASSDRRSNTQYF
TGTGCCAGCAGCGACAGACGATCTAATACGCAGTATTTT
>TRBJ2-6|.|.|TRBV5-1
CASSWRLDGANVLTF
TGCGCCAGCAGCTGGAGACTTGATGGGGCCAACGTCCTGACTTTC
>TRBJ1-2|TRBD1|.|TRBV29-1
CSVVPGGTNYGYTF
TGCAGCGTTGTGCCAGGGGGAACTAACTATGGCTACACCTTC
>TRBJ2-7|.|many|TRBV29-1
CSATDREGFYEQYF
TGCAGCGCCACGGACAGGGAGGGATTCTACGAGCAGTACTTC
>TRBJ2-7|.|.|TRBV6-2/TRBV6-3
CASSYSGNFEQYF
TGTGCCAGCAGTTACTCCGGGAACTTCGAGCAGTACTTC
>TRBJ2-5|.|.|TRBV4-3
CASSQDWGGASMKTQYF
TGCGCCAGCAGCCAAGATTGGGGGGGGGCCTCTATGAAGACCCAGTACTTC
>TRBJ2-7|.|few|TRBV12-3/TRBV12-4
CASSHVQALSYEQYF
TGTGCCAGCAGTCACGTACAAGCGTTATCCTACGAGCAGTACTTC
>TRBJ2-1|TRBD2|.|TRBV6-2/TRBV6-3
CASSYGRGGVYEQFF
TGTGCCAGCAGTTACGGCCGCGGGGGGGTGTATGAGCAGTTCTTC
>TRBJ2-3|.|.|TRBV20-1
CSALRRLPWGSSTDTQYF
TGCAGTGCTCTTCGGCGGCTCCCTTGGGGATCTAGCACAGATACGCAGTATTTT
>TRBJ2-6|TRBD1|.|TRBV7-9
CASSQRQGAGANVLTF
TGTGCCAGCAGCCAACGACAGGGGGCTGGGGCCAACGTCCTGACTTTC
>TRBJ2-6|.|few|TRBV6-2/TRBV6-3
CASTQSGANVLTF
TGTGCCAGCACCCAGTCAGGGGCCAACGTCCTGACTTTC
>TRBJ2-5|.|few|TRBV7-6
CASSLGGGTKETQYF
TGTGCCAGCAGCTTAGGGGGCGGGACAAAAGAGACCCAGTACTTC
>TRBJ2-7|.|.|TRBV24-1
CATSAPQFPYEQYF
TGTGCCACCAGTGCTCCACAGTTCCCCTACGAGCAGTACTTC
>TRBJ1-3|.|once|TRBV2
CASGTVYSGNTIYF
TGTGCCAGCGGGACGGTCTACTCTGGAAACACCATATATTTT
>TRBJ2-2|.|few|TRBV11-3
CASSLNSFTGELFF
TGTGCCAGCAGCTTAAACAGCTTCACCGGGGAGCTGTTTTTT
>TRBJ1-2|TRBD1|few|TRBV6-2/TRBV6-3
CASSQGGNLYLFGYTF
TGTGCCAGCAGTCAAGGGGGCAACCTCTATCTGTTTGGCTACACCTTC
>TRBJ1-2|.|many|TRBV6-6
CASSFGGDYGYTF
TGTGCCAGCAGTTTTGGAGGGGACTATGGCTACACCTTC
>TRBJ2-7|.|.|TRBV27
CASSLSYGHYEQYF
TGTGCCAGCAGTTTATCGTACGGACACTACGAGCAGTACTTC
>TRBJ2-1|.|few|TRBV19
CASSSLDRDSYNEQFF
TGTGCCAGTAGTAGCCTGGATCGGGACTCCTACAATGAGCAGTTCTTC
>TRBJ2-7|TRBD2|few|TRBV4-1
CASSQDGLGRDEQYF
TGCGCCAGCAGCCAAGATGGGCTGGGGAGGGACGAGCAGTACTTC
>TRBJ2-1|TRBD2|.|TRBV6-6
CASSPTPGLAGGFTHYNEQFF
TGTGCCAGCAGTCCGACCCCGGGACTAGCGGGGGGCTTTACCCACTACAATGAGCAGTTCTTC
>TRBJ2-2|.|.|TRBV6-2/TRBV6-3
CASHWGSSTGELFF
TGTGCCAGCCATTGGGGTTCTTCCACCGGGGAGCTGTTTTTT
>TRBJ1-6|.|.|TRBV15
CATSRGRNNSPLHF
TGTGCCACCAGCAGGGGACGGAATAATTCACCCCTCCACTTT
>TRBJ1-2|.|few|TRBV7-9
CASSLEVAGTGYTF
TGTGCCAGCAGCTTAGAAGTGGCAGGGACGGGCTACACCTTC
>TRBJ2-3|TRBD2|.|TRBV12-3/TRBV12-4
CASSAGLLDTQYF
TGTGCCTCCTCAGCGGGGCTATTAGATACGCAGTATTTT
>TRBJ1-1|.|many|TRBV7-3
CASSPDGKVGRRAFF
TGTGCCAGCAGCCCAGACGGGAAAGTGGGGAGGCGAGCTTTCTTT
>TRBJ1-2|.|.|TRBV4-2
CASSQEGNYNYGYTF
TGTGCCAGCAGCCAAGAAGGGAACTATAACTATGGCTACACCTTC
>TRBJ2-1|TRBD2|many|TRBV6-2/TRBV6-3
CASGGDSYNEQFF
TGTGCCAGCGGGGGGGACTCCTACAATGAGCAGTTCTTC
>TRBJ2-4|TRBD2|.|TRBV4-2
CASSQDQTSGGISGGKNIQYF
TGTGCCAGCAGCCAAGATCAGACTAGCGGGGGTATCTCAGGGGGCAAAAACATTCAGTACTTC
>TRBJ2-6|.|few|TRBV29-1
CSVARSSGANVLTF
TGCAGCGTTGCCAGGAGCTCTGGGGCCAACGTCCTGACTTTC
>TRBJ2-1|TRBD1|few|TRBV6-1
CASSSDRGRNEQFF
TGTGCCAGCAGTTCGGACAGGGGCCGAAATGAGCAGTTCTTC
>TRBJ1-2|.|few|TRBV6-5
CASSRTPRNYGYTF
TGTGCCAGCAGTCGGACACCTCGGAACTATGGCTACACCTTC